A single sample is the source of the 22 T cell receptor beta chains below, sequenced in a study of vaccination effects on CD4 cells after COVID-19. These receptors' antigens are unknown. ViraFEST expansion of antigen-specific CD4+ T cells with viral peptide pools preceded sequencing. Once cultured for nine to ten days, the cells underwent separation to obtain CD4+ T cells. The study found no prior SARS-CoV-2 infection in the vaccine recipients, who tested negative for nucleocapsid antibodies. Generated by immunoSEQ multiplex PCR, the TCRdb table keeps only in-frame clones and is missing some. The sample includes over 45,000 clones, around 68% of them seen just once. Sequenced material: CD4+ T cells from PBMCs cultured with SARS-CoV-2 spike peptides, taken before COVID-19 vaccination. Every receptor here comes from a human donor who received a COVID-19 vaccine.

This clone was counted between two and nine times. CDR3 protein: CASSQTGGGDTGELFF. In DNA form, the CDR3 reads TGTGCCAGCAGCCAAACCGGCGGGGGGGACACCGGGGAGCTGTTTTTT. This sequence joins TRBV3-1 (or the pseudogene TRBV3-2) and TRBJ2-2, with 9 bases identical to TRBD2. Germline V gene data show CDR1 as LGHDT and CDR2 as YNNKEL (reference sequence). The CDR3 has 16 amino acids. J lost 3 bases, V lost 2 bases, and 4 bases had no gene match.

This sequence joins TRBV4-1 and TRBJ2-2; tentatively, D is TRBD1 (6 bases). This CDR3 has 16 amino acids. V was trimmed by 0 bases and J by 7 bases, leaving 15 bases between them. The germline V gene has CDR1 MGHRA and CDR2 YSYEKL. Written as DNA, the CDR3 is TGCGCCAGCAGCCAAGATCTTTGGGGGCCGGTCGGGGAGCTGTTTTTT. Amino acids: CASSQDLWGPVGELFF.

The CDR3 DNA reads TGTGCCAGCAGTAGGGACGGAGTACAGTACTTC. Protein: CASSRDGVQYF. This chain links TRBV2 with TRBJ2-7; D may match TRBD1 or TRBD2 (5 bases each). The CDR3 is 11 amino acids. Germline values: CDR1 SNHLY, CDR2 FYNNEI. With 5 bases removed from V and 10 bases from J, the gap between germline ends came to 12 bases.

The rearrangement uses TRBV6-5 and TRBJ1-5, with 11 bases matching TRBD1. Germline loops: CDR1 MNHEY, CDR2 SVGAGI. The CDR3 spans 15 residues. Trimming removed 6 bases from V and 5 bases from J; junction bases left unmatched: 6. The CDR3: CASSRGGQGDQPQHF. The CDR3 nucleotides are TGTGCCAGCAGCCGAGGGGGACAGGGGGATCAGCCCCAGCATTTT.

This clone is a singleton in its sample. The rearrangement uses TRBV19 and TRBJ1-6; possible D gene TRBD1, 5 bases. This CDR3 contains 15 residues. Germline lookup yields CDR1 LNHDA and CDR2 SQIVND (reference sequence). Trimming took 10 bases from V and 0 from J, leaving 13 bases between them. In DNA, the CDR3 is TGTGCCACTCGGGACGGAGGCTCCTATAATTCACCCCTCCACTTT. Protein product: CATRDGGSYNSPLHF.

This clone was detected a few times. The chain has TRBV7-2 and TRBJ1-5, with 9 nucleotides matching TRBD1. V dropped 6 bases and J dropped 5; count of bases not matched to a gene: 11. The CDR3 extends over 16 amino acids. The V gene's germline CDR1 is SGHTA and CDR2 FQGNSA. In DNA, the CDR3 is TGTGCCAGCAGGGAAACTGGGACAGGGAGGGATCAGCCCCAGCATTTT. This encodes CASRETGTGRDQPQHF.

The CDR3 DNA follows: TGTGCCATCAGTGAGTCGGAGTCTCGCTATGGCTACACCTTC. Its protein is CAISESESRYGYTF. The chain recombines TRBV10-3 with TRBJ1-2, with no clear D. Germline V lookup: CDR1 ENHRY, CDR2 SYGVKD. Trimming took 0 bases from V and 4 from J, leaving 9 bases between them. This CDR3 spans 14 amino acids.

This clone came up once. The J gene is TRBJ1-2, the V gene TRBV19, with 8 bases matching TRBD1. Per germline, CDR1 LNHDA and CDR2 SQIVND (reference sequence). The CDR3 runs 14 residues. V lost 5 bases and J lost 5; bases outside the gene matches: 7. In DNA form, the CDR3 reads TGTGCCAGTAGTCCTGGACAGGGCAGGTATGGCTACACCTTC. It translates to CASSPGQGRYGYTF.

This clone has only a few counts. V is TRBV4-1 and J is TRBJ2-7; perhaps TRBD2 as D (6 bases). V lost 3 bases and J 7 bases, leaving 10 bases between the germline ends. CDR3 length: 12 residues. Germline V gives CDR1 MGHRA, CDR2 YSYEKL. CDR3 in amino acids: CASSHIGGEQYF. In DNA form, the CDR3 reads TGCGCCAGCAGCCATATCGGAGGGGAGCAGTACTTC.

The V and J genes are TRBV3-1 (or the pseudogene TRBV3-2) and TRBJ2-7; TRBD2 matches 13 bases. There are 18 residues in the CDR3. The ends lost 4 bases at V and 6 bases at J; junction bases unmatched: 15. The germline V gene has CDR1 LGHDT and CDR2 YNNKEL (reference sequence). The CDR3 spells CASSPPGLAGPALTEQYF. The DNA of the CDR3 is TGTGCCAGCAGCCCCCCGGGACTAGCGGGACCAGCCCTCACCGAGCAGTACTTC.

V is TRBV3-1 (or the pseudogene TRBV3-2) and J is TRBJ2-5, with D uncertain. The V gene's germline CDR1 is LGHDT and CDR2 YNNKEL (reference sequence). CDR3 size: 13 residues. V was clipped by 1 base and J by 4 bases, with 7 bases between them. The CDR3 reads CASSQGLGETQYF. In DNA form, the CDR3 reads TGTGCCAGCAGCCAAGGGCTTGGAGAGACCCAGTACTTC.

This clone has only a few counts. The V call is TRBV5-4, the J call TRBJ1-6; D is unclear. Looked up from germline, CDR1 is SGHNT and CDR2 is YYREEE (reference sequence). Deletions cut 4 bases from V and 7 bases from J, with 18 bases between. This CDR3 comprises 16 residues. The CDR3 DNA reads as TGTGCCAGCAGCGAGCCAGCGGGTGGGAGGAATTCACCCCTCCACTTT. Protein: CASSEPAGGRNSPLHF.

The chain couples TRBV7-2 to TRBJ1-2, with 8 bases matching TRBD1. Trimming cost V 2 bases and J 8 bases; bases outside gene matches: 1. The germline V gene encodes CDR1 SGHTA and CDR2 FQGNSA. The length of the CDR3 is 12 residues. The CDR3 DNA follows: TGTGCCAGCAGCTTAACAGGGGGGGGCTACACCTTC. Translation gives CASSLTGGGYTF.

The rearrangement joins TRBV5-1 to TRBJ1-5; D call uncertain. Germline V gene sequence: CDR1 SGHRS, CDR2 YFSETQ. Trimming removed 0 bases at V and 4 bases at J, with 8 bases between. The CDR3 has 14 amino acids. CDR3 coding DNA: TGCGCCAGCAGCTTGGGGCAGGTGAATCAGCCCCAGCATTTT. It translates to CASSLGQVNQPQHF.

This rearrangement joins TRBV5-1 to TRBJ2-3; the match to TRBD2 covers 7 bases. Germline-derived CDR1 and CDR2 are SGHRS and YFSETQ. This CDR3 region has 15 residues. Germline trimming cut 1 base from V and 3 bases from J; bases unmatched to any gene: 5. The CDR3 here is CASSLSGGRTDTQYF. In DNA, the CDR3 is TGCGCCAGCAGCTTGTCCGGGGGGAGGACAGATACGCAGTATTTT.

In its sample, this clone was seen a few times. This chain joins TRBV5-4 and TRBJ1-6; weak D call: TRBD1 (6 bases). The V end lost 1 base, the J end lost 6 bases, and 11 bases lay between the germline ends. Germline V gene data show CDR1 as SGHNT and CDR2 as YYREEE (reference sequence). This CDR3 has 15 residues. CDR3 nucleotide sequence: TGTGCCAGCAGCTTGTCAGGGGCAAGTAATTCACCCCTCCACTTT. It codes for CASSLSGASNSPLHF.

V is TRBV7-2 and J is TRBJ2-2, with D tentatively TRBD1 (6 bases). The germline V gene has CDR1 SGHTA and CDR2 FQGNSA. V gave up 6 bases and J gave up 7 bases, with 15 bases separating them. The CDR3 consists of 14 residues. CDR3 sequence reads: CASSPDRYNGELFF. The CDR3 coding sequence is TGTGCCAGCAGTCCCGACAGGTATAACGGGGAGCTGTTTTTT.

The J gene is TRBJ1-1, the V gene TRBV7-8, with D tentatively TRBD1 (6 bases). Trimming took 5 bases from V and 0 from J, leaving 10 bases between them. This CDR3 has 14 residues. Germline CDR1 SGHVS, CDR2 FQNEAQ. Written as DNA, the CDR3 is TGTGCCAGCAGCCGTGGACAGATGAACACTGAAGCTTTCTTT. Amino acids: CASSRGQMNTEAFF. The whole variable domain, filled in from reference TRBV7-8 and TRBJ1-1, reads GAGVSQSPRYKVAKRGQDVALRCDPISGHVSLFWYQQALGQGPEFLTYFQNEAQLDKSGLPSDRFFAERPEGSVSTLKIQRTQQEDSAVYLCASSRGQMNTEAFFGQGTRLTVV.

V usage is TRBV9 and J usage is TRBJ1-4; D is uncertain. Germline values: CDR1 SGDLS, CDR2 YYNGEE. Trimming took off 0 bases at V and 0 bases at J, with 15 bases between the two ends. This CDR3 is 18 amino acids long. CDR3: CASSVVSAMGSTNEKLFF. CDR3 nucleotides: TGTGCCAGCAGCGTAGTGTCAGCTATGGGGTCAACTAATGAAAAACTGTTTTTT.

This clone has more than one count but fewer than ten. The chain is built from TRBV4-1 and TRBJ2-1; D is undetermined. The CDR3 is 14 residues long. Trimming stripped 4 bases from V and 2 bases from J, with 9 bases between. The V gene's germline CDR1 is MGHRA and CDR2 YSYEKL. The CDR3, as DNA: TGCGCCAGCAGCCCTGTCCCTACCTACAATGAGCAGTTCTTC. Translated: CASSPVPTYNEQFF.

The J gene is TRBJ2-3, the V gene TRBV5-6; no reliable D call. CDR3 length: 14 residues. Trimming removed 4 bases from V and 0 bases from J, with 9 bases in between. Looked up from germline, CDR1 is SGHDT and CDR2 is YYEEEE. The CDR3 is CASSQRMSTDTQYF. For the CDR3, the DNA is TGTGCCAGCAGCCAACGGATGAGCACAGATACGCAGTATTTT.

This chain uses TRBV28 with TRBJ2-1; TRBD2 matches at 9 bases. The CDR3 consists of 18 residues. Germline V lookup: CDR1 MDHEN, CDR2 SYDVKM. The junction had 18 bases not matched to a gene; V was cut back by 4 bases and J by 8 bases. For the CDR3, the DNA is TGTGCCAGCAGTTCCTCCCGTGGGGCGGGAGGGCATACTGATGAGCAGTTCTTC. It translates to CASSSSRGAGGHTDEQFF.